This T cell receptor beta chain was documented in a study of shared clonotypes between healthy human individuals. General study points: The sharing of about 5.3% of naive CD4 clonotypes was seen across a few donors.

It was into CD45RA+ naive and CD45RA-negative memory subsets that the CD4+ cells were split. Notes on this clone: No antigen is known for it.

CDR1 KGHSH and CDR2 LQKENI come from the germline V gene. The CDR3 spans 13 residues. In the authors' workflow: With immunoSEQ giving junction-only sequences and no quality scores, filtering differed. Data came from immunoSEQ multiplex PCR; TCRdb stores just in-frame clones and leaves some out. The DNA gave D and trimming, while V, J and clone size come from that table. Of 150,000 to 200,000 clones listed, about 93% are singletons. This chain uses TRBV18 with TRBJ2-5; D perhaps matches TRBD2 (6 bases). Near its end, the DNA agrees better with TRBJ2-7, so the J call may be wrong. The receptor was isolated from a young woman in good health. The sample taken for sequencing was naive CD4+ T cells sorted from blood. Regarding subset: CD45RA+ positively selected. CDR3 region: CASSPPTSYEQYF. CDR3 sequence (DNA): TGTGCCAGCTCTCCTCCGACTAGTTACGAGCAGTACTTC.